The 13 T cell receptor beta chains reported below all come from one sample, sequenced in a study of early T cells in non-severe SARS-CoV-2 infection. One entry per CDR3 protein, called by TCRdb with MiXCR from the 5' RACE reads. Of about 70,000 distinct CDR3 sequences listed, about 14% are singletons. The sample was whole blood, taken at baseline. These receptors were collected from an adult who was a healthcare worker with PCR-confirmed SARS-CoV-2 infection or an uninfected control (not recorded which).

The CDR3 reads CASSVDLARLNAEKLFF. In DNA form, the CDR3 reads TGTGCCAGCAGTGTTGACTTAGCACGACTTAATGCTGAAAAACTGTTTTTT. The V and J genes are TRBV2 and TRBJ1-4; no firm D call. Trimming stripped 4 bases from V and 7 bases from J, with 22 bases between. This CDR3 is built from 17 residues. Germline V CDR1 and CDR2: SNHLY, FYNNEI.

This clonotype has more than one count but fewer than ten. The rearrangement links TRBV7-8 to TRBJ2-7, with D maybe TRBD2 (6 bases). Germline V gene sequence: CDR1 SGHVS, CDR2 FQNEAQ. The CDR3 loop spans 15 amino acids. V lost 4 bases and J lost 5, with 18 bases in between. The CDR3 loop reads CASSSPLAKGHEQYF. Here the CDR3 DNA reads TGTGCCAGCAGCTCCCCCCTAGCGAAAGGCCACGAGCAGTACTTC.

V gene TRBV5-5 combines with J gene TRBJ2-3; tentatively, D is TRBD2 (5 bases). This CDR3 has 14 residues. Germline CDR1 is SGHKS and CDR2 is YYEKEE (reference sequence). Deletions cut 6 bases from V and 5 bases from J, with 16 bases between. This chain's CDR3 is CASTGGRRQDTQYF. DNA of the CDR3: TGTGCCAGCACTGGAGGAAGGAGGCAAGATACGCAGTATTTT. The full variable domain, rest sourced from reference TRBV5-5 and TRBJ2-3, is DAGVTQSPTHLIKTRGQQVTLRCSPISGHKSVSWYQQVLGQGPQFIFQYYEKEERGRGNFPDRFSARQFPNYSSELNVNALLLGDSALYLCASTGGRRQDTQYFGPGTRLTVL.

This clonotype occurred many times. The chain recombines TRBV28 with TRBJ1-2; no reliable D call. The V gene's germline CDR1 is MDHEN and CDR2 SYDVKM. The CDR3 totals 14 residues. Trimming stripped 5 bases from V and 7 bases from J, with 17 bases between. CDR3 residues: CASSRHNMMGGYTF. In nucleotides, the CDR3 is TGTGCCAGCAGTCGCCATAATATGATGGGTGGCTACACCTTC.

This clonotype was counted between two and nine times. The chain recombines TRBV7-2 with TRBJ1-2, with TRBD1 matching over 9 bases. The CDR3 contains 14 residues. Germline V gene sequence: CDR1 SGHTA, CDR2 FQGNSA. V was pared by 6 bases and J by 6 bases, with 8 bases of the junction left unmatched. This CDR3 reads CASRPGQGNHGYTF. The DNA for the CDR3 is TGTGCCAGCAGACCGGGACAGGGTAATCATGGCTACACCTTC. Variable domain in full (rest from reference TRBV7-2 and TRBJ1-2): GAGVSQSPSNKVTEKGKDVELRCDPISGHTALYWYRQSLGQGLEFLIYFQGNSAPDKSGLPSDRFSAERTGGSVSTLTIQRTQQEDSAVYLCASRPGQGNHGYTFGSGTRLTVV.

This clonotype has more than one count but fewer than ten. V and J are TRBV9 and TRBJ2-7, with TRBD2 as a possible D gene (7 bases). CDR1 and CDR2 (germline): SGDLS, YYNGEE. The CDR3 covers 16 residues. V was clipped by 2 bases and J by 4 bases, with 19 bases between them. CDR3 sequence: CASSVGGGAHTYEQYF. In DNA form, the CDR3 reads TGTGCCAGCAGCGTGGGTGGGGGGGCTCATACGTACGAGCAGTACTTC.

This chain connects TRBV4-2 to TRBJ2-5; possible D gene TRBD1, 5 bases. Per the germline V gene, CDR1 is LGHNA and CDR2 is YNFKEQ. There are 14 residues in the CDR3. The ends were cut back, 3 bases at V and 1 base at J, with 9 bases in the middle. CDR3 in DNA: TGTGCCAGCAGCCAGCAGGGTTTCCAAGAGACCCAGTACTTC. Translating gives CASSQQGFQETQYF.

In its sample, this clonotype was seen a few times. The V gene is TRBV18, the J gene TRBJ2-3, with no clear D. The germline V gene has CDR1 KGHSH and CDR2 LQKENI. CDR3 size: 12 residues. The V gene lost 1 base and the J gene lost 5 bases, with 4 bases spanning the gap. CDR3 nucleotides: TGTGCCAGCTCACCACGCGAAGATACGCAGTATTTT. This translates into CASSPREDTQYF.

The rearrangement links TRBV7-6 to TRBJ2-2; TRBD1 aligns across 10 bases. The V and J ends lost 3 bases and 5 bases, in that order; junction bases with no gene match: 3. The CDR3 length is 15 residues. Germline CDR1 and CDR2: SGHVS and FNYEAQ. CDR3 in DNA: TGTGCCAGCAGCTTTACGGGACAGGGGACCGGGGAGCTGTTTTTT. Encoded protein: CASSFTGQGTGELFF.

This clonotype was counted only a few times. This rearrangement joins TRBV18 to TRBJ2-7, with D tentatively TRBD1 (5 bases). The CDR3 runs 13 residues. Germline CDR1 KGHSH, CDR2 LQKENI. The germline V and J ends were trimmed by 3 bases and 6 bases, with 12 bases remaining between them. CDR3 sequence (DNA): TGTGCCAGCTCACCCTCAGGGCTCGCCGAGCAGTACTTC. Protein sequence: CASSPSGLAEQYF.

J is TRBJ1-2 and V is TRBV19, with D unresolved. V lost 7 bases, J lost 0 bases, and 18 bases lay in between. CDR3 size: 16 residues. Germline V gives CDR1 LNHDA, CDR2 SQIVND (reference sequence). CDR3 in DNA: TGTGCCAGTAAGGATGGCAGGCCGCTTACTAACTATGGCTACACCTTC. Its protein is CASKDGRPLTNYGYTF.

This chain links TRBV7-9 with TRBJ2-7; TRBD1 matches 9 bases. This CDR3 is 17 amino acids long. Germline-derived CDR1 and CDR2 are SEHNR and FQNEAQ (reference sequence). After removal of 4 bases from V and 2 bases from J, the junction contained 12 bases not matched to a gene. The CDR3 DNA sequence: TGTGCCAGCAGCTCGCCCTCCCGGGACAGGGTAGCCTACGAGCAGTACTTC. It yields the protein CASSSPSRDRVAYEQYF. Full variable domain (outside the CDR3, taken from reference TRBV7-9 and TRBJ2-7): DTGVSQNPRHKITKRGQNVTFRCDPISEHNRLYWYRQTLGQGPEFLTYFQNEAQLEKSRLLSDRFSAERPKGSFSTLEIQRTEQGDSAMYLCASSSPSRDRVAYEQYFGPGTRLTVT.

This clonotype was seen ten or more times. The rearrangement links TRBV7-2 to TRBJ2-5, with D unclear. V lost 2 bases, J lost 3 bases, and 4 bases lay in between. The CDR3 totals 12 residues. The germline V gene has CDR1 SGHTA and CDR2 FQGNSA. DNA for the CDR3: TGTGCCAGCAGCTTATTAGAAGAGACCCAGTACTTC. It specifies CASSLLEETQYF.